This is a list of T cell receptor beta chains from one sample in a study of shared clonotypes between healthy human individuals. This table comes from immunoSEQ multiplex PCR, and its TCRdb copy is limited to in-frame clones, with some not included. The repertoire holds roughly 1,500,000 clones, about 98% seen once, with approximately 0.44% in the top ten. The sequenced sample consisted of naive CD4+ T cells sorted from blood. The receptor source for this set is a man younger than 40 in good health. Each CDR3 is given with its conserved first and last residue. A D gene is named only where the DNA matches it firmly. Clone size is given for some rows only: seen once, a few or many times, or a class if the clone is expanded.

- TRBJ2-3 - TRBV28 CASSSPGLFGDTQYF TGTGCCAGCAGTTCACCCGGACTCTTCGGAGATACGCAGTATTTT
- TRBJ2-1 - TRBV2 CATTGYNEQFF TGTGCCACTACCGGTTACAATGAGCAGTTCTTC
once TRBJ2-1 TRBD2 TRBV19 CASSLGVAGKSSYNEQFF TGTGCCAGTAGCCTAGGGGTAGCGGGAAAAAGCTCCTACAATGAGCAGTTCTTC
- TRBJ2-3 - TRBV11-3 CASSQGGGGPDTQYF TGTGCCAGCAGCCAGGGAGGTGGGGGGCCAGATACGCAGTATTTT
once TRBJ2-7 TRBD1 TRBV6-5 CASSYSGTGRYEQYF TGTGCCAGCAGTTATTCCGGGACAGGGAGATACGAGCAGTACTTC
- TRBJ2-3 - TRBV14 CASSILDTQYF TGTGCCAGCAGCATCCTAGATACGCAGTATTTT
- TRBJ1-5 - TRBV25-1 CASSENRVGQPQHF TGTGCCAGCAGTGAAAACAGGGTAGGTCAGCCCCAGCATTTT
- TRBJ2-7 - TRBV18 CASSPISYEQYF TGTGCCAGCTCACCAATCAGCTACGAGCAGTACTTC
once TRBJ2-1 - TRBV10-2 CASSEQKGGEQFF TGCGCCAGCAGTGAGCAGAAGGGGGGTGAGCAGTTCTTC
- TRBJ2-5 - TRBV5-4 CASSLAGDETQYF TGTGCCAGCAGCTTGGCAGGGGATGAGACCCAGTACTTC
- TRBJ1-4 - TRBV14 CASSRSRVLNEKLFF TGTGCCAGCAGCCGCAGCCGGGTTCTCAATGAAAAACTGTTTTTT
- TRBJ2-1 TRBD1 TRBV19 CASTQQGNEQFF TGTGCCAGTACCCAACAGGGGAATGAGCAGTTCTTC
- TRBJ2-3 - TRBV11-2 CASSLARATDTQYF TGTGCCAGCAGCTTAGCCAGGGCCACAGATACGCAGTATTTT
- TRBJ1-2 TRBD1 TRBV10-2 CASSVWDSTYGYTF TGCGCCAGCAGTGTATGGGACAGTACCTATGGCTACACCTTC
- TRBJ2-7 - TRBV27 CASMGSILSEQYF TGTGCCAGCATGGGCTCCATTTTAAGCGAGCAGTACTTC
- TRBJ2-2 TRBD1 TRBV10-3 CAINIAGTGGTGELFF TGTGCCATCAATATCGCTGGGACAGGCGGGACCGGGGAGCTGTTTTTT
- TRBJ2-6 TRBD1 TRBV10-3 CAIRPRDSLSGANVLTF TGTGCCATCAGGCCCAGGGACAGCCTCTCTGGGGCCAACGTCCTGACTTTC
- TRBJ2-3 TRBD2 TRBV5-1 CASTAGRGDTQYF TGCGCCAGCACCGCGGGGAGGGGAGATACGCAGTATTTT
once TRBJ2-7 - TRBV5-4 CASSLNSVYEQYF TGTGCCAGCAGCTTGAACAGCGTATACGAGCAGTACTTC
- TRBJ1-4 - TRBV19 CASSPWTTTNEKLFF TGTGCCAGTAGTCCGTGGACAACAACTAATGAAAAACTGTTTTTT
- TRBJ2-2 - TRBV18 CASSPPRTGPGELFF TGTGCCAGCTCACCACCTCGAACAGGGCCCGGGGAGCTGTTTTTT
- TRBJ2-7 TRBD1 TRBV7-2 CASSPGQGARYEQYF TGTGCCAGCAGCCCCGGACAGGGGGCGCGCTACGAGCAGTACTTC
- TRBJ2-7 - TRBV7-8 CASSNRDGGSSQYF TGTGCCAGCAGCAACCGGGACGGAGGTTCTTCGCAGTACTTC
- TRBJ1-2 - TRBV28 CASSSRAYYGYTF TGTGCCAGCAGTTCCAGGGCCTACTATGGCTACACCTTC
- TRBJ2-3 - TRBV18 CASSPRAAGNTQYF TGTGCCAGCTCACCACGGGCGGCGGGTAATACGCAGTATTTT
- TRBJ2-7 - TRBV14 CASSQALLTGEQYF TGTGCCAGCAGCCAAGCGCTTTTGACGGGGGAGCAGTACTTC
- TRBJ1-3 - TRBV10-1 CASRNTRGNTIYF TGCGCCAGCAGAAACACCAGGGGAAACACCATATATTTT